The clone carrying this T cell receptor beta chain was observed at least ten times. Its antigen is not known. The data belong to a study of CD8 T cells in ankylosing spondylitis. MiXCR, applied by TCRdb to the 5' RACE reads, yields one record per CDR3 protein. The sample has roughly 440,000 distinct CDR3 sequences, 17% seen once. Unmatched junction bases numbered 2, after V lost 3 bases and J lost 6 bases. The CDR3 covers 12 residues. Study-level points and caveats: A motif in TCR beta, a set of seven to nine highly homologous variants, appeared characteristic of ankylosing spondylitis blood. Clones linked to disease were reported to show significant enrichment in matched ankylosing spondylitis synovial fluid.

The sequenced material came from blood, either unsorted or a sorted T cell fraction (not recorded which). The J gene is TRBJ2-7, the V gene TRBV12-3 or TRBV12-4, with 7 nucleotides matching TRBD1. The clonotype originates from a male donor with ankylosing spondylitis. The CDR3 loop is CASSLRQGEQYF. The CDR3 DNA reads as TGTGCCAGCAGTTTGCGACAGGGCGAGCAGTACTTC.